One sample yielded the 20 T cell receptor beta chains listed below, sequenced in a study of blood T cell repertoires in COVID-19 (dated by TCRdb to 2018 to 2020). Libraries were built with the immunoSEQ multiplex PCR assay. TCRdb carries this immuneACCESS record with in-frame sequences only. Its versions omit some clonotypes, under half of them owing to an unresolved V gene in the studies checked, with the rest unexplained. This sample has about 180,000 clones in its table, and about 81% of those were observed once. The leading ten clones occupy 12% of the sample. Sequencing was performed on peripheral blood. Every receptor here comes from a woman older than 75 with COVID-19, enrolled during active disease.

In its sample, this clone was seen a few times. The rearrangement links TRBV13 to TRBJ1-3; 7 nucleotides match TRBD1. V shed 0 bases, J shed 6 bases, and the junction held 8 bases outside the gene matches. The CDR3 runs to 16 residues. Germline loops: CDR1 PRHDT, CDR2 FYEKMQ (reference sequence). The CDR3 sequence: CASSLGVWTGANTIYF. CDR3 DNA: TGTGCCAGCAGCTTAGGGGTCTGGACAGGAGCAAACACCATATATTTT.

In its sample, this clone was seen a few times. The genes are TRBV7-6 and TRBJ1-6; no clear D gene. The germline V gene encodes CDR1 SGHVS and CDR2 FNYEAQ. The CDR3 contains 15 residues. Trimming took off 1 base at V and 5 bases at J, with 9 bases between the two ends. CDR3 loop: CASSLGTHDNSPLHF. CDR3 nucleotides: TGTGCCAGCAGCTTAGGAACACACGATAATTCACCCCTCCACTTT. The entire variable domain, with the rest obtained from reference TRBV7-6 and TRBJ1-6, is as follows: GAGVSQSPRYKVTKRGQDVALRCDPISGHVSLYWYRQALGQGPEFLTYFNYEAQQDKSGLPNDRFSAERPEGSISTLTIQRTEQRDSAMYRCASSLGTHDNSPLHFGNGTRLTVT.

This clone occurred a few times. The chain recombines TRBV19 with TRBJ2-7; 9 bases agree with TRBD1. CDR1 and CDR2 from the germline V gene are LNHDA and SQIVND (reference sequence). CDR3 length: 15 amino acids. The V gene end was trimmed by 2 bases and the J gene end by 5 bases; junction bases not matched to a gene: 7. The CDR3 region has the DNA TGTGCCAGTAGTATAAGGGGACAGGGTCGCCACGAGCAGTACTTC. Translating gives CASSIRGQGRHEQYF.

The V call is TRBV29-1, the J call TRBJ2-7; 11 bases are a match to TRBD2. This CDR3 is built from 12 residues. The trim removed 5 bases at V and 6 bases at J, leaving 3 bases unmatched. Germline V gene sequence: CDR1 SQVTM, CDR2 ANQGSEA. CDR3 protein: CSVQLAGAEQYF. The CDR3 coding sequence is TGCAGCGTTCAACTAGCGGGAGCCGAGCAGTACTTC.

The V call is TRBV5-4, the J call TRBJ1-2, with a possible D match to TRBD1 (5 bases). CDR1 and CDR2 (germline): SGHNT, YYREEE (reference sequence). The V end was cut by 0 bases, the J end by 0 bases, with 9 bases between. The CDR3 runs 15 residues. The CDR3 sequence is CASSLGAGSNYGYTF. Here the CDR3 DNA reads TGTGCCAGCAGCTTGGGGGCAGGGTCTAACTATGGCTACACCTTC.

J is TRBJ1-1 and V is TRBV3-1 (or the pseudogene TRBV3-2), with TRBD1 matching over 8 bases. J was trimmed by 4 bases and V by 2 bases; bases with no gene match: 3. The CDR3 is made up of 14 amino acids. Germline CDR1 is LGHDT and CDR2 is YNNKEL (reference sequence). CDR3 coding DNA: TGTGCCAGCAGCCAAAATCAGGGGGCCACTGAAGCTTTCTTT. Its protein product is CASSQNQGATEAFF.

CDR3 protein: CASSNSEPLGQPDPPLHF. In DNA, the CDR3 is TGTGCCAGCTCTAATAGTGAACCCCTCGGACAGCCCGATCCCCCCCTCCACTTT. The chain is built from TRBV19 and TRBJ1-6, with D possibly matching TRBD1 (6 bases). Trimming removed 9 bases at V and 13 bases at J, with 34 bases between. Germline CDR1 is LNHDA and CDR2 is SQIVND (reference sequence). The CDR3 spans 18 residues.

V usage is TRBV4-2 and J usage is TRBJ2-7; 11 positions match TRBD2. The junction had 9 bases not matched to a gene; V was cut back by 0 bases and J by 2 bases. Germline assignment: CDR1 LGHNA and CDR2 YNFKEQ. CDR3 length equals 18 residues. The chain's CDR3 is CASSQDRKGTSGTYEQYF. CDR3 bases: TGTGCCAGCAGCCAAGATCGGAAAGGGACTAGCGGAACCTACGAGCAGTACTTC.

The chain employs TRBV5-4 and TRBJ2-3; TRBD2 might be the D (5 bases). The CDR3 runs to 16 residues. Trimming took 0 bases from V and 0 from J, leaving 11 bases between them. Per the germline V gene, CDR1 is SGHNT and CDR2 is YYREEE (reference sequence). CDR3 DNA sequence: TGTGCCAGCAGCTTGGGACATAGCGTGAGCACAGATACGCAGTATTTT. Translation gives CASSLGHSVSTDTQYF.

The chain combines TRBV28 with TRBJ2-7; tentatively, D is TRBD2 (5 bases). Trimming pared 0 bases from V and 3 bases from J, leaving 15 bases between. The CDR3 spans 16 residues. Germline loops: CDR1 MDHEN, CDR2 SYDVKM. The CDR3 DNA follows: TGTGCCAGCAGTTTATGGGCCCCGGGGAACCGCTACGAGCAGTACTTC. Protein: CASSLWAPGNRYEQYF.

The chain links TRBV3-1 (or the pseudogene TRBV3-2) to TRBJ1-2; TRBD1 is a possible D gene (6 bases). Germline CDR1 and CDR2: LGHDT and YNNKEL (reference sequence). There are 15 residues in the CDR3. The ends were cut back, 4 bases at V and 3 bases at J, with 15 bases in the middle. The CDR3 spells CASSPRDTLYYGYTF. CDR3 coding DNA: TGTGCCAGCAGCCCCCGGGACACCTTATACTATGGCTACACCTTC.

V is TRBV5-6 and J is TRBJ2-1; D perhaps matches TRBD2 (5 bases). Germline loops: CDR1 SGHDT, CDR2 YYEEEE. This CDR3 spans 15 amino acids. V dropped 0 bases and J dropped 10 bases, with 17 bases sitting between them. The chain's CDR3 is CASSLGPLARREQFF. CDR3 nucleotide sequence: TGTGCCAGCAGCTTGGGGCCCCTAGCCCGGAGGGAGCAGTTCTTC. Complete variable domain (other parts from reference TRBV5-6 and TRBJ2-1): DAGVTQSPTHLIKTRGQQVTLRCSPKSGHDTVSWYQQALGQGPQFIFQYYEEEERQRGNFPDRFSGHQFPNYSSELNVNALLLGDSALYLCASSLGPLARREQFFGPGTRLTVL.

This chain connects TRBV7-9 to TRBJ1-1, with TRBD1 identical over 7 bases. CDR3 length: 14 amino acids. V dropped 5 bases and J dropped 5; count of bases not matched to a gene: 8. The V gene's germline CDR1 is SEHNR and CDR2 FQNEAQ (reference sequence). For the CDR3, the DNA is TGTGCCAGCAGCGGAACAGGGGACGGGACTGAAGCTTTCTTT. Translating gives CASSGTGDGTEAFF.

This clone turned up a few times. The chain is built from TRBV5-1 and TRBJ2-1, with 11 bases that match TRBD2. Germline V gives CDR1 SGHRS, CDR2 YFSETQ. V dropped 4 bases and J dropped 2; count of bases not matched to a gene: 8. The CDR3 is 17 amino acids. CDR3 residues: CASSLGTSGGPYNEQFF. CDR3 DNA: TGCGCCAGCAGCCTAGGGACTAGCGGAGGGCCCTACAATGAGCAGTTCTTC.

The rearrangement links TRBV19 to TRBJ2-7; 10 nucleotides line up with TRBD2. V trimming: 5 bases; J trimming: 4 bases; junction bases outside the gene matches: 8. CDR1 LNHDA and CDR2 SQIVND come from the germline V gene (reference sequence). This CDR3 comprises 15 residues. In nucleotides, the CDR3 is TGTGCCAGTAGTCCCCGACTAGCGGGTGTATACGAGCAGTACTTC. It translates to CASSPRLAGVYEQYF.

This clone was recorded many times. The chain links TRBV4-2 to TRBJ2-1; D may be TRBD1 (6 bases). Between the trimmed V and J ends, which lost 1 base and 10 bases, there was a span of 17 bases. The CDR3 spans 15 residues. Per the germline V gene, CDR1 is LGHNA and CDR2 is YNFKEQ. The CDR3 sequence: CASSQGWGLGTEQFF. CDR3 bases: TGTGCCAGCAGCCAAGGGTGGGGTCTCGGGACAGAGCAGTTCTTC.

The table lists this clone with a count of one. The chain uses TRBV4-1 and TRBJ1-6; possibly TRBD1 for D (6 bases). Germline loops: CDR1 MGHRA, CDR2 YSYEKL. V was shortened by 4 bases and J by 7 bases, with 17 bases between the two germline ends. The CDR3 runs to 16 residues. CDR3 nucleotides: TGCGCCAGCAGCCCCGAGCGTGGGACACCGAATTCACCCCTCCACTTT. Amino acid sequence: CASSPERGTPNSPLHF.

J is TRBJ2-1 and V is TRBV5-1, with 8 bases aligning to TRBD2. CDR3 length equals 15 residues. The germline V gene has CDR1 SGHRS and CDR2 YFSETQ. V trimming: 0 bases; J trimming: 8 bases; junction bases outside the gene matches: 7. CDR3 protein: CASSLGSGGDHEQFF. As DNA, the CDR3 is TGCGCCAGCAGCTTGGGCAGCGGGGGAGACCATGAGCAGTTCTTC. Combining the CDR3 with reference TRBV5-1 and TRBJ2-1 gives the whole variable domain KAGVTQTPRYLIKTRGQQVTLSCSPISGHRSVSWYQQTPGQGLQFLFEYFSETQRNKGNFPGRFSGRQFSNSRSEMNVSTLELGDSALYLCASSLGSGGDHEQFFGPGTRLTVL.

The J gene is TRBJ1-5, the V gene TRBV6-5, with a weak D call TRBD1 (5 bases). In germline, CDR1 is MNHEY, CDR2 SVGAGI. The CDR3 is 15 amino acids. Trimming left V 6 bases short and J 7 bases short, with 19 bases between. CDR3 nucleotides: TGTGCCAGCAGGGTGGAAAGGGGATGGAACCAGCCCCAGCATTTT. It specifies CASRVERGWNQPQHF.

The rearrangement uses TRBV12-3 or TRBV12-4 and TRBJ1-6; no definite D call. This CDR3 comprises 13 residues. Between the trimmed V and J ends, which lost 1 base and 9 bases, there was a span of 7 bases. Here the CDR3 reads CASSLDGSSPLHF. CDR3 in DNA: TGTGCCAGCAGTTTAGACGGGAGTTCACCCCTCCACTTT.